One and the same sample provided the 10 T cell receptor beta chains below, sequenced in a study of T cell responses to AZD1222 COVID-19 vaccine. The protocol was immunoSEQ multiplex PCR, while the TCRdb copy is restricted to in-frame clones and leaves out a portion. The sample holds 100,000 or so clones; around 89% are singletons and the top ten take about 2.5%. Specimen: peripheral blood, collected on day 0 of AZD1222 vaccination. Receptors were obtained from an adult in good health.

This chain joins TRBV6-5 and TRBJ2-5; 10 bases map to TRBD2. V gave up 4 bases and J gave up 3 bases; unmatched junction bases: 2. The CDR3 has 14 amino acids. Germline CDR1 MNHEY, CDR2 SVGAGI. The CDR3 nucleotides are TGTGCCAGCAGTTTAGGACTAGCGGAAGAGACCCAGTACTTC. Translated, it gives CASSLGLAEETQYF.

This clone was seen a handful of times. V usage is TRBV3-1 (or the pseudogene TRBV3-2) and J usage is TRBJ1-3; TRBD1 is a possible D gene (5 bases). Trimming took 2 bases from V and 2 from J, leaving 7 bases between them. Germline-derived CDR1 and CDR2 are LGHDT and YNNKEL (reference sequence). The CDR3 has 14 residues. CDR3 coding DNA: TGTGCCAGCAGCCAACTCAGGGCTGGAAACACCATATATTTT. Its protein product is CASSQLRAGNTIYF.

This chain uses TRBV4-1 with TRBJ1-4; 8 bases are a match to TRBD1. Looked up from germline, CDR1 is MGHRA and CDR2 is YSYEKL. The CDR3 is made up of 15 amino acids. V shed 4 bases, J shed 4 bases, and the junction held 5 bases outside the gene matches. The CDR3 DNA is TGCGCCAGCAGCCCGCCGACAGGGGATAATGAAAAACTGTTTTTT. It translates to CASSPPTGDNEKLFF.

Remarks on this clone: Additional DNA sequences in this sample encode the identical CDR3. The chain uses TRBV19 and TRBJ2-1; 7 bases match TRBD1. The V and J ends lost 6 bases and 0 bases, in that order; junction bases with no gene match: 5. This CDR3 has 15 residues. CDR1 and CDR2 (germline): LNHDA, SQIVND (reference sequence). CDR3 loop: CASRLDRSSYNEQFF. CDR3 DNA sequence: TGTGCCAGTAGATTGGACAGGAGCTCCTACAATGAGCAGTTCTTC.

The chain links TRBV3-1 (or the pseudogene TRBV3-2) to TRBJ2-2; D gene ambiguous. The CDR3 is made up of 13 amino acids. V lost 3 bases and J 4 bases, leaving 6 bases between the germline ends. CDR1 and CDR2 (germline): LGHDT, YNNKEL (reference sequence). The CDR3 region is CASSHIATGELFF. The CDR3 DNA follows: TGTGCCAGCAGCCATATAGCCACCGGGGAGCTGTTTTTT.

CDR3 coding DNA: TGTGCCAGCAGCCCACGTTTGGGGGCCTCCTACAATGAGCAGTTCTTC. The encoded protein is CASSPRLGASYNEQFF. The chain recombines TRBV7-9 with TRBJ2-1; D is perhaps TRBD1 (6 bases). The germline V gene encodes CDR1 SEHNR and CDR2 FQNEAQ (reference sequence). V gave up 5 bases and J gave up 0 bases, with 14 bases separating them. This CDR3 region has 16 residues.

The gene calls are TRBV5-5 and TRBJ1-2; D uncertain. Germline V gene data show CDR1 as SGHKS and CDR2 as YYEKEE (reference sequence). V lost 0 bases and J lost 5, with 14 bases in between. The CDR3 has 15 residues. CDR3 in amino acids: CASSLAGRREYGYTF. The CDR3 DNA is TGTGCCAGCAGCTTGGCCGGACGACGAGAATATGGCTACACCTTC.

The rearrangement joins TRBV11-2 to TRBJ1-1; no clear D gene. CDR3 length equals 13 residues. V lost 5 bases, J lost 5 bases, and 12 bases lay in between. From germline, CDR1 is SGHAT and CDR2 FQNNGV. The CDR3 sequence is CASSLTRATEAFF. CDR3 bases: TGTGCCAGCAGCCTCACCCGGGCTACTGAAGCTTTCTTT.

The genes are TRBV7-9 and TRBJ2-1, with 10 bases lining up with TRBD2. V trimming: 4 bases; J trimming: 2 bases; junction bases outside the gene matches: 8. Per the germline V gene, CDR1 is SEHNR and CDR2 is FQNEAQ (reference sequence). The CDR3 consists of 17 residues. The CDR3, as DNA: TGTGCCAGCAGCTCAGCCCTAGCGGGAGACACCTACAATGAGCAGTTCTTC. Translated, it gives CASSSALAGDTYNEQFF.

This chain links TRBV2 with TRBJ2-5, with D hard to call. The CDR3 has 13 residues. CDR1 and CDR2 (germline): SNHLY, FYNNEI. V lost 11 bases, J lost 0 bases, and 13 bases lay in between. The DNA of the CDR3 is TGTGCCCGCCGATTTCGGTACCAAGAGACCCAGTACTTC. This gives the protein CARRFRYQETQYF.